The sequence of this T cell receptor (beta chain) was determined in a study of spatial heterogeneity in lung cancer. As for the study in general: The library had UMIs, and each TCR and UMI pair averaged more than ten raw reads.

Described time point: sample taken at primary tumor resection. From tumor, nontumor lung or frozen PBMC, whole RNA was taken unsorted for sequencing. Donation came from 70 or so patients with untreated early-stage non-small cell lung cancer. The CDR3 runs 11 residues. Looked up from germline, CDR1 is LGHNA and CDR2 is YSLEER. The germline V and J ends were trimmed by 7 bases and 8 bases, with 9 bases remaining between them. The study's findings and limits: The study found ubiquitous expanded tumor TCRs in blood more at resection than follow-up.

TCRdb independently ran MiXCR on the 5' RACE reads; one entry per CDR3 protein. The sample holds just under 95,000 distinct CDR3 sequences, roughly 12% seen once. As concerns this clonotype: Its target is unknown.

V and J are TRBV4-3 and TRBJ1-3, with D unresolved. The receptor's source is a male donor with early-stage non-small cell lung cancer. The starting material was PBMCs, obtained at surgery. CDR3 sequence reads: CASIPPDTIYF. The CDR3 coding sequence is TGCGCCAGCATCCCCCCGGACACCATATATTTT.